This T cell receptor beta chain was captured by sequencing in a study of cytomegalovirus exposure and HLA in healthy donors. Study background: Drawn from HLA-typed donors, 80 million to 100 million unique TCRs were held in an early data release.

To note about this clone: Its antigen is unidentified.

Broader study findings: It is likely that the observed cluster of highly shared sequence variants was a sequencing artifact. CMV serostatus was the only immune exposure information that was available.

Trimming pared 0 bases from V and 1 base from J, leaving 10 bases between. The CDR3 totals 15 residues. Looked up from germline, CDR1 is SGHRS and CDR2 is YFSETQ. The primer mix had 60 Vbeta and 13 Jbeta primers. Assay: immunoSEQ multiplex PCR; the TCRdb copy retains only in-frame clones and omits some. The table includes 120,000 to 150,000 clones, roughly 75% detected once. The sequenced sample consisted of PBMCs. This TCR was sampled from a man aged 30-40 years in good health and CMV-seronegative. This chain uses TRBV5-1 with TRBJ2-5; perhaps TRBD2 as D (6 bases). CDR3 sequence (DNA): TGCGCCAGCAGCTTGGCCGCGGGGATCCAAGAGACCCAGTACTTC. This encodes CASSLAAGIQETQYF.